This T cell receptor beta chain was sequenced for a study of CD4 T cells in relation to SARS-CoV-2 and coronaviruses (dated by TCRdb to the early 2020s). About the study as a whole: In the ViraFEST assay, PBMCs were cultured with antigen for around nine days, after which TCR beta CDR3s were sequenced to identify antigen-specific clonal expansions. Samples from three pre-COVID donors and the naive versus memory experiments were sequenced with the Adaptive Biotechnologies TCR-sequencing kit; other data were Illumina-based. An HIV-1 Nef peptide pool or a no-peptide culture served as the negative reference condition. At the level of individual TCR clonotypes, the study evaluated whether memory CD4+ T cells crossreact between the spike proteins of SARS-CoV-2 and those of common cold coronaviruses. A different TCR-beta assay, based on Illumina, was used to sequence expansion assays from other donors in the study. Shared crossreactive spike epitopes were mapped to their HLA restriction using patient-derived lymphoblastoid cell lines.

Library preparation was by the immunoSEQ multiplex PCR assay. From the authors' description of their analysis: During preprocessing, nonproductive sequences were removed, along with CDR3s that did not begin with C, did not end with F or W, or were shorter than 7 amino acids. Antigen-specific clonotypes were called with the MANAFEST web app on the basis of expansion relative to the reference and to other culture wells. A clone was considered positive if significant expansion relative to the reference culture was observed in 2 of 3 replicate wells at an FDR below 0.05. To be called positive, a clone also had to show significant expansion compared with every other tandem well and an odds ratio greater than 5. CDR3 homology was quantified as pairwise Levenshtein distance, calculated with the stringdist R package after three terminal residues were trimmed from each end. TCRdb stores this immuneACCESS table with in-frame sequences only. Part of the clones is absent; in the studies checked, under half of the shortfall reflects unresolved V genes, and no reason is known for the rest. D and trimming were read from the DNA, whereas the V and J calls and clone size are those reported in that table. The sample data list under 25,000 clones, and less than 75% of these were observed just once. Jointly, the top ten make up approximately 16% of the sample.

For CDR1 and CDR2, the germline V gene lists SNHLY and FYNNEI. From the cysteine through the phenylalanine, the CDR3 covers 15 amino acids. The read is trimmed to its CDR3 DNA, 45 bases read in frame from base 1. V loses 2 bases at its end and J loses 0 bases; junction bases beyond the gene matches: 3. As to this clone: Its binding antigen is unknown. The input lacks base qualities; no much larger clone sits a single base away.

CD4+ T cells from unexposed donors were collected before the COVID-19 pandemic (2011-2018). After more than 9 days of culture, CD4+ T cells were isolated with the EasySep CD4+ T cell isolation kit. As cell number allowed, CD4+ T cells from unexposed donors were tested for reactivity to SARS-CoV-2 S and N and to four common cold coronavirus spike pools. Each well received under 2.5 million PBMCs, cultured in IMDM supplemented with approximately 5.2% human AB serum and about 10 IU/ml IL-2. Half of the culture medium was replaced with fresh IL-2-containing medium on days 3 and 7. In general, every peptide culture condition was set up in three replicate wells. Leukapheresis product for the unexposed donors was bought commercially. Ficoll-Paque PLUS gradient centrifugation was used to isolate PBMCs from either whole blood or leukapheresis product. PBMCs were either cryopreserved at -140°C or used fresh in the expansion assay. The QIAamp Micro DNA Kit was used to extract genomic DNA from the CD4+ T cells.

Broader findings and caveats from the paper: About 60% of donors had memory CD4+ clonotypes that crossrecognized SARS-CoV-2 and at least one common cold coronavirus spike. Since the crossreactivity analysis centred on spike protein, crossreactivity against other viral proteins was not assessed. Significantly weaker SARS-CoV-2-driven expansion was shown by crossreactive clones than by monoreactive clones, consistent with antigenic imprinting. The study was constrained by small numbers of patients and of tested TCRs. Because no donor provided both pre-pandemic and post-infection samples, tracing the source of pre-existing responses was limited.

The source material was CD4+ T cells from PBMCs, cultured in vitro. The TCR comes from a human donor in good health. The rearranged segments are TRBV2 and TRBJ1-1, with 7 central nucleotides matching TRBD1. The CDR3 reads CASSERDRVNTEAFF. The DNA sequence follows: TGTGCCAGCAGTGAAAGGGACAGAGTGAACACTGAAGCTTTCTTT. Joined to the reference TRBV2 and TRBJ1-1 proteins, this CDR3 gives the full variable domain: EPEVTQTPSHQVTQMGQEVILRCVPISNHLYFYWYRQILGQKVEFLVSFYNNEISEKSEIFDDQFSVERPDGSNFTLKIRSTKLEDSAMYFCASSERDRVNTEAFFGQGTRLTVV.